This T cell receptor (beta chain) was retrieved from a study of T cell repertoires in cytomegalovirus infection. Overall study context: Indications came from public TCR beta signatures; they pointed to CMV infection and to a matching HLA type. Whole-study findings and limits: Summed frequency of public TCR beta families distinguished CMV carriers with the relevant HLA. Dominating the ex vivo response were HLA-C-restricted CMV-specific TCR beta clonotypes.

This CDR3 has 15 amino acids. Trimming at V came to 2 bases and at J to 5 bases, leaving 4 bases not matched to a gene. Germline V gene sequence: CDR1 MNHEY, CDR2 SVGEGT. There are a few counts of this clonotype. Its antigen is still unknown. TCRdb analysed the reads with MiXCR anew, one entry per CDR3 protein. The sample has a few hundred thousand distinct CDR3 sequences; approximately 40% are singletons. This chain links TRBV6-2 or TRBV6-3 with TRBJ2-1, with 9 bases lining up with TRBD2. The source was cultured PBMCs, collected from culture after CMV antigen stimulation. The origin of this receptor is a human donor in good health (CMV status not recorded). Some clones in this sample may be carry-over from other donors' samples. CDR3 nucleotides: TGTGCCAGCAGTTACCGGGCTAGCGGGGACAATGAGCAGTTCTTC. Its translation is CASSYRASGDNEQFF.